This T cell receptor beta chain was recovered during a study of T cell responses to AZD1222 COVID-19 vaccine. Points from the study as a whole: Repertoire sampling occurred only after the peak T cell response. Donors were mostly white British, more females; clonal diversity possibly underestimated. Reportedly, nearly half the spike-specific TCRs target unmutated variant regions.

V dropped 0 bases and J dropped 5; count of bases not matched to a gene: 3. Looked up from germline, CDR1 is SGHTA and CDR2 is FQGNSA. The CDR3 extends over 15 amino acids. Generated by immunoSEQ multiplex PCR, the TCRdb table keeps only in-frame clones and is missing some. The sample comprises about 60,000 clones, 70% to 80% of which are singletons, and 3.5% to 4.5% rests with the top ten. To note about this clone: The target antigen is unknown.

The rearrangement links TRBV7-2 to TRBJ2-7; 11 nucleotides align to TRBD2. The clonotype was recovered from an adult who received the AZD1222 COVID-19 vaccine. The sample here was peripheral blood, taken 28 days after the second AZD1222 dose. In DNA, the CDR3 is TGTGCCAGCAGCTTAGCCGGGACTAGCGGTCACGAGCAGTACTTC. The encoded protein is CASSLAGTSGHEQYF.